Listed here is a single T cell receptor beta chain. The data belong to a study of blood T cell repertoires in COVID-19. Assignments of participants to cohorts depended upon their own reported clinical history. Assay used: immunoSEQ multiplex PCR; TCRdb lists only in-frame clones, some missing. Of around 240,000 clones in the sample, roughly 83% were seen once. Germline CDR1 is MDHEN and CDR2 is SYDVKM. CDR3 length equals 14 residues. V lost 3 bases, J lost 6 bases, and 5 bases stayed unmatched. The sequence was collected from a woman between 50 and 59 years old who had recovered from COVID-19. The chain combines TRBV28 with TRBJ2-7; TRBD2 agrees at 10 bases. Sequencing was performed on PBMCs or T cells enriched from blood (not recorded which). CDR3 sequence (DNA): TGTGCCAGCAGTTTTTCACTAGCGGGAAGCGAGCAGTACTTC. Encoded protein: CASSFSLAGSEQYF.